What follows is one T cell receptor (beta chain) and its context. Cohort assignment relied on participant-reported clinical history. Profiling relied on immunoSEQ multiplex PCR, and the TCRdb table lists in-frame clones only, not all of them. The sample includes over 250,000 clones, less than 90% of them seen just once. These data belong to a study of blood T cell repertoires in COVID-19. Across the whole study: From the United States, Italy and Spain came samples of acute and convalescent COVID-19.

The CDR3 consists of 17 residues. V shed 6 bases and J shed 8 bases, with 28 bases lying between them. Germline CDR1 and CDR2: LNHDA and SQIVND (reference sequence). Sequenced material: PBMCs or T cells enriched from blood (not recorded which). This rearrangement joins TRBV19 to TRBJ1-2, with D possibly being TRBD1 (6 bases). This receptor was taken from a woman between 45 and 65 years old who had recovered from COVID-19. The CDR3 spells CASRNPGRGNSKGGYTF. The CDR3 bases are TGTGCCAGTAGAAACCCGGGCAGGGGCAACTCCAAGGGGGGCTACACCTTC.